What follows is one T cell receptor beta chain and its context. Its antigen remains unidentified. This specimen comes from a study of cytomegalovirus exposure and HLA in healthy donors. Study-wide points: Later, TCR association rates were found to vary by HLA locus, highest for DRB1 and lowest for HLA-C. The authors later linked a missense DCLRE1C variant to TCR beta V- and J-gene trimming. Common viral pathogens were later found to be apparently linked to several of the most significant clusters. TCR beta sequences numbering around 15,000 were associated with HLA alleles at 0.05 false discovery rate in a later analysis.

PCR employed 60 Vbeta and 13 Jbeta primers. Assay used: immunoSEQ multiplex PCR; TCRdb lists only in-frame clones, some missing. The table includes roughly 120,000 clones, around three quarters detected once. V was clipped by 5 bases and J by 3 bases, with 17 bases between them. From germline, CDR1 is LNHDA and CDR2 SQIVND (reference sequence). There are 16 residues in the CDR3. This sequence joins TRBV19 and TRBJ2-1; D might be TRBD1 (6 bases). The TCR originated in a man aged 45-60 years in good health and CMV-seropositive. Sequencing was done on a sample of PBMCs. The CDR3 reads CASSPPGAGDYNEQFF. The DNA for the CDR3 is TGTGCCAGTAGTCCCCCAGGGGCAGGGGACTACAATGAGCAGTTCTTC.